The 5 T cell receptor beta chains reported below all come from one sample, sequenced in a study of CD8+ T cells in alopecia areata. It was cDNA, reverse transcribed from extracted RNA, that served as the sequencing template. Clones were sequenced by immunoSEQ multiplex PCR, and TCRdb holds only the in-frame ones, with some missing. This sample has 150,000 to 200,000 clones, with 59% found just once. The specimen comprised CD4+ T cells sorted from blood, sampled at week 0. These receptors came from a human donor with alopecia areata.

The V gene is TRBV29-1, the J gene TRBJ2-5, with a tentative D call TRBD2 (5 bases). This CDR3 has 11 residues. V gave up 5 bases and J gave up 6 bases, with 10 bases separating them. CDR1 and CDR2 from the germline V gene are SQVTM and ANQGSEA. CDR3 nucleotides: TGCAGCGTTCCTAGCTTGAAGACCCAGTACTTC. This codes for CSVPSLKTQYF. The full variable domain, its missing parts supplied by reference TRBV29-1 and TRBJ2-5, is SAVISQKPSRDICQRGTSLTIQCQVDSQVTMMFWYRQQPGQSLTLIATANQGSEATYESGFVIDKFPISRPNLTFSTLTVSNMSPEDSSIYLCSVPSLKTQYFGPGTRLLVL.

The rearrangement links TRBV9 to TRBJ2-2; either TRBD1 or TRBD2 may supply D (5 bases each). Trimming pared 4 bases from V and 0 bases from J, leaving 13 bases between. The CDR3 runs 16 residues. Per the germline V gene, CDR1 is SGDLS and CDR2 is YYNGEE. The CDR3 nucleotides read TGTGCCAGCAGCCCGATAGGGACGGCGAACACCGGGGAGCTGTTTTTT. As protein: CASSPIGTANTGELFF.

The chain links TRBV5-6 to TRBJ2-5; D unresolved. CDR1 and CDR2 (germline): SGHDT, YYEEEE. The CDR3 has 12 residues. Trimming pared 1 base from V and 5 bases from J, leaving 6 bases between. CDR3 sequence: CASSLFAETQYF. The DNA for the CDR3 is TGTGCCAGCAGCTTGTTCGCGGAGACCCAGTACTTC. Complete variable domain (other parts from reference TRBV5-6 and TRBJ2-5): DAGVTQSPTHLIKTRGQQVTLRCSPKSGHDTVSWYQQALGQGPQFIFQYYEEEERQRGNFPDRFSGHQFPNYSSELNVNALLLGDSALYLCASSLFAETQYFGPGTRLLVL.

In the case of this clone: The same CDR3 is also encoded by other DNA sequences in this sample. The chain recombines TRBV5-8 with TRBJ2-1; 16 bases line up with TRBD2. V shed 2 bases and J 10 bases; nucleotides not matched to a gene: 6. The V gene's germline CDR1 is SGHTS and CDR2 YDEGEE. The CDR3 runs 16 residues. The CDR3 here is CASSFGTSGGAGEQFF. Written as DNA, the CDR3 is TGTGCCAGCAGCTTTGGGACTAGCGGGGGGGCGGGGGAGCAGTTCTTC.

V usage is TRBV6-5 and J usage is TRBJ1-2; D gene unclear. Deletions cut 2 bases from V and 8 bases from J, with 12 bases between. CDR1 and CDR2 from the germline V gene are MNHEY and SVGAGI. The CDR3 has 13 residues. The CDR3 loop is CASSYGPRWGYTF. CDR3 bases: TGTGCCAGCAGTTACGGCCCTAGGTGGGGCTACACCTTC.